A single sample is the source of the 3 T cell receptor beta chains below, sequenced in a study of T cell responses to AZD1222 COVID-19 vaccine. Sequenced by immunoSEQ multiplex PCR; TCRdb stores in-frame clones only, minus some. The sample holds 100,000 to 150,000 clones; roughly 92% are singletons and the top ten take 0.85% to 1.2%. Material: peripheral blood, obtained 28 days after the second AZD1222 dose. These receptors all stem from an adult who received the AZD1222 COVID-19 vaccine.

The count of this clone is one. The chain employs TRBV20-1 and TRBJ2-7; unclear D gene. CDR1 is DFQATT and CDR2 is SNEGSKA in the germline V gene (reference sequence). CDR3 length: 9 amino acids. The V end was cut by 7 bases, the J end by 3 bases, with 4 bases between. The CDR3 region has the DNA TGCAGTGTTAGCTACGAGCAGTACTTC. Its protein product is CSVSYEQYF.

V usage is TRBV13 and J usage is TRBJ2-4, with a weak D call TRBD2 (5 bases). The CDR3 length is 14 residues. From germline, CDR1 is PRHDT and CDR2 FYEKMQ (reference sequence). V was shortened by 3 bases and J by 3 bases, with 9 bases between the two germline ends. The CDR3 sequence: CASSFWGDKNIQYF. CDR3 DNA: TGTGCCAGCAGCTTTTGGGGAGACAAAAACATTCAGTACTTC.

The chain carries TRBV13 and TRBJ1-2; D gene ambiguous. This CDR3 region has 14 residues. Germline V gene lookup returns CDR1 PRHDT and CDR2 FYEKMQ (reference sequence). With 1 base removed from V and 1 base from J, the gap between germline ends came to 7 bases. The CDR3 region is CASSLEESNYGYTF. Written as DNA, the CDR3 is TGTGCCAGCAGCTTAGAAGAGAGTAACTATGGCTACACCTTC.